The text below deals with one TCR beta chain. The germline V gene encodes CDR1 MRHNA and CDR2 SNTAGT. V lost 2 bases to trimming and J lost 4 bases; unmatched junction nucleotides: 1. The CDR3 covers 14 residues. A multiplex PCR was run with 60 Vbeta primers and 13 Jbeta primers. Clones were read by immunoSEQ multiplex PCR, and TCRdb kept only the in-frame ones, dropping some. The table includes about 93,000 clones, about four fifths detected once. This specimen belongs to a study of cytomegalovirus exposure and HLA in healthy donors. The sequenced sample consisted of PBMCs. This sequence originates from a man younger than 45 in good health and CMV-seronegative. The rearrangement uses TRBV6-4 and TRBJ2-1; 8 bases map to TRBD1. CDR3 protein: CASSDGQGYNEQFF. The CDR3 bases are TGTGCCAGCAGTGACGGACAGGGATACAATGAGCAGTTCTTC.